This TCR beta chain came from a study of human T cells and chemical hapten exposure. Points from the study as a whole: Expanded TCRs made up significantly more big CDR3 similarity clusters than controls did.

MiXCR was run by TCRdb on the RACE reads, yielding one entry per CDR3 protein. In the table there are around 75,000 distinct CDR3 sequences, about an eighth of which are singletons. Documented time point: patch test 1, 2 weeks after DPC sensitization. Noted treatment: therapeutic diphenylcyclopropenone sensitization with weekly scalp DPC. Every donor had alopecia and was 18 to 70 years old; all were suitable for DPC. This clonotype was detected only a few times. Its antigen is undetermined. Germline-derived CDR1 and CDR2 are SGHRS and YFSETQ. The V segment lost 4 bases and the J segment 5 bases; nucleotides outside the gene matches: 8. There are 15 residues in the CDR3.

This TCR was recovered from a woman aged 55 to 70 with alopecia areata. Some clones in this sample may be carry-over from other donors' samples. The sequenced sample was whole blood, obtained in connection with sensitization to the hapten diphenylcyclopropenone (DPC). The chain recombines TRBV5-1 with TRBJ2-3; 9 nucleotides agree with TRBD2. The chain's CDR3 is CASSTGLAVKDTQYF. CDR3 DNA sequence: TGCGCCAGCAGCACGGGACTAGCAGTTAAAGATACGCAGTATTTT.